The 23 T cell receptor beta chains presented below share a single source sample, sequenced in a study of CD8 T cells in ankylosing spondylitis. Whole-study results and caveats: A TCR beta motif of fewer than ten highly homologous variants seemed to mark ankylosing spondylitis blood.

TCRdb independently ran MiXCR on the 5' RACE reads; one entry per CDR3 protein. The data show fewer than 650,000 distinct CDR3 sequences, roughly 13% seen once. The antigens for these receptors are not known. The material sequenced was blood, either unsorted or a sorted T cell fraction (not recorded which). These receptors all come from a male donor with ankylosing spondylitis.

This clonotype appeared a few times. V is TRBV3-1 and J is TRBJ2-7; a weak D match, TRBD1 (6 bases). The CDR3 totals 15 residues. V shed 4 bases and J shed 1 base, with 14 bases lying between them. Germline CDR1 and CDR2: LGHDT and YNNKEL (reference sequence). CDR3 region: CASSPLRTASYEQYF. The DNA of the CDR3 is TGTGCCAGCAGCCCCCTCCGGACAGCATCCTACGAGCAGTACTTC.

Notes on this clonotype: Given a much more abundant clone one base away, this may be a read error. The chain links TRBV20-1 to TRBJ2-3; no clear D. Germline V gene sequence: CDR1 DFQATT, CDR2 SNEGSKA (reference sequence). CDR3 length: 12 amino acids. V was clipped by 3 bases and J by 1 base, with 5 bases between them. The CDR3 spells CSASPGTDTQYF. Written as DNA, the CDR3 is TGCAGTGCTAGCCCTGGCACAGATACGCAGTATTTT.

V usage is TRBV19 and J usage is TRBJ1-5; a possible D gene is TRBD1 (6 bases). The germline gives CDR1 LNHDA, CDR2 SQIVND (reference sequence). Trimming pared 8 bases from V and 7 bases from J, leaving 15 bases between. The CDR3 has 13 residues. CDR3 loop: CASEGGLGQPQHF. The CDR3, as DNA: TGTGCCAGTGAGGGGGGTTTGGGGCAGCCCCAGCATTTT. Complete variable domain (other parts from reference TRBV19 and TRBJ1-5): DGGITQSPKYLFRKEGQNVTLSCEQNLNHDAMYWYRQDPGQGLRLIYYSQIVNDFQKGDIAEGYSVSREKKESFPLTVTSAQKNPTAFYLCASEGGLGQPQHFGDGTRLSIL.

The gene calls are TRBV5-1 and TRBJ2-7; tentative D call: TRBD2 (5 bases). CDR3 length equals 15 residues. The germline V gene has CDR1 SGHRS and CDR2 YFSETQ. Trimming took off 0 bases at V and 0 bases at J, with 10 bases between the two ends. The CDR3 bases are TGCGCCAGCAGCTTGGGTGAGGGTAGCTCCTACGAGCAGTACTTC. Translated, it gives CASSLGEGSSYEQYF.

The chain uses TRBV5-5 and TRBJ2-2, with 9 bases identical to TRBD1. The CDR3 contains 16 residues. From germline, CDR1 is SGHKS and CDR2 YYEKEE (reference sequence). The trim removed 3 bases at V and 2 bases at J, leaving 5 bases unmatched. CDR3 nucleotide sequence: TGTGCCAGCAGCTCCGACAGGGGGAGCAACACCGGGGAGCTGTTTTTT. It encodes CASSSDRGSNTGELFF.

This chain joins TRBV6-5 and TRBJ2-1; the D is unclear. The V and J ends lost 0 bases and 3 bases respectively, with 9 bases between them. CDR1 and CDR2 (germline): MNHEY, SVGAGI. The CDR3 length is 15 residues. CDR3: CASSYSGVDYNEQFF. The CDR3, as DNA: TGTGCCAGCAGTTACTCCGGAGTTGACTACAATGAGCAGTTCTTC.

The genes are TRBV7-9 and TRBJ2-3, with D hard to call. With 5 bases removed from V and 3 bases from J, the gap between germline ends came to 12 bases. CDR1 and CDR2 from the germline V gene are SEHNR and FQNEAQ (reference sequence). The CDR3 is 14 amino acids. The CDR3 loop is CASSHSGITDTQYF. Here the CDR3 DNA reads TGTGCCAGCAGCCATTCCGGCATAACAGATACGCAGTATTTT.

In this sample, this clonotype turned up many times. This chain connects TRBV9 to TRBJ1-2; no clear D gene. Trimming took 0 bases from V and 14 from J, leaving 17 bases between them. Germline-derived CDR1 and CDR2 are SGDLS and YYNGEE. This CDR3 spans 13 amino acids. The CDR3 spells CASSVGYEVANTF. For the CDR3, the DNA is TGTGCCAGCAGCGTAGGATATGAAGTCGCCAATACCTTC.

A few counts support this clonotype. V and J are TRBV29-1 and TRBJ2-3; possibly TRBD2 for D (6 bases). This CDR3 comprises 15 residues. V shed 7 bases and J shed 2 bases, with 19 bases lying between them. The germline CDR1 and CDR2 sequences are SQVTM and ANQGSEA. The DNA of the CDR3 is TGCAGCGCCGTTGGGGACTCGCCATACACAGATACGCAGTATTTT. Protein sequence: CSAVGDSPYTDTQYF.

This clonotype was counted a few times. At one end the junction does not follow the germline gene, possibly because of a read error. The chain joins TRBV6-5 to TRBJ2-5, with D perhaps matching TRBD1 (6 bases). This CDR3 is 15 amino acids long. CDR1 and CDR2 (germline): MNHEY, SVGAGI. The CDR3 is CASSYSRQVRETRYF. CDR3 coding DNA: TGTGCCAGCAGTTACTCCCGACAGGTTCGAGAGACCCGGTACTTC.

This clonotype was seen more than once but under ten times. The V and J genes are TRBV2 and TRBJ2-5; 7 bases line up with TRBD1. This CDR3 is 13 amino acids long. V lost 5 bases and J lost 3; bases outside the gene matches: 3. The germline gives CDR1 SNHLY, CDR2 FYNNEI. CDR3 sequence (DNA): TGTGCCAGCAGTTTCCAGGGGGAAGAGACCCAGTACTTC. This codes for CASSFQGEETQYF.

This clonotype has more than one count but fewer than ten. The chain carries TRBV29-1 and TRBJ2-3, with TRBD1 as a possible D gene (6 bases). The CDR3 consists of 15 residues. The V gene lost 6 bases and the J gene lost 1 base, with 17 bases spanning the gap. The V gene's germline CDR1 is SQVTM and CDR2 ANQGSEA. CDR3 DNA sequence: TGCAGCGTGGCCGGGACACTGATTGGCACAGATACGCAGTATTTT. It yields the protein CSVAGTLIGTDTQYF.

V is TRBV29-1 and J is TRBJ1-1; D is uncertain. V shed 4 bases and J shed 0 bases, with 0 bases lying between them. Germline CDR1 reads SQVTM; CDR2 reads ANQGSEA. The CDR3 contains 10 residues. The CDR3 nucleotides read TGCAGCGTTGTGAACACTGAAGCTTTCTTT. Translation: CSVVNTEAFF.

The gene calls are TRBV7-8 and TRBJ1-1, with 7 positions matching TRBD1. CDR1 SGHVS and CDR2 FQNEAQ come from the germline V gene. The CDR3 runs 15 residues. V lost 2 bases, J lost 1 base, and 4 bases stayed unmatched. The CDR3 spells CASSLFGTENTEAFF. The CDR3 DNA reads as TGTGCCAGCAGCTTATTTGGGACAGAGAACACTGAAGCTTTCTTT.

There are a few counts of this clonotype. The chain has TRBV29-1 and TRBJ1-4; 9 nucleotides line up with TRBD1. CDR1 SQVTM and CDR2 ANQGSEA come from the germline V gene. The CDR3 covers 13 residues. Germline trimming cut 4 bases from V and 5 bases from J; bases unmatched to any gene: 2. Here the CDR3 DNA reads TGCAGCGTTGTTACAGGGGGCAATGAAAAACTGTTTTTT. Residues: CSVVTGGNEKLFF.

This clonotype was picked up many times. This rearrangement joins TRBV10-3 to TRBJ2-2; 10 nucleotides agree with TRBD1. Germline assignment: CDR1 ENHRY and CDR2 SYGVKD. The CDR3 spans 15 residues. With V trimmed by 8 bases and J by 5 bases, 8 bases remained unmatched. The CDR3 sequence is CAIRRGTGETGELFF. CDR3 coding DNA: TGTGCCATCCGGCGCGGGACAGGGGAAACCGGGGAGCTGTTTTTT.

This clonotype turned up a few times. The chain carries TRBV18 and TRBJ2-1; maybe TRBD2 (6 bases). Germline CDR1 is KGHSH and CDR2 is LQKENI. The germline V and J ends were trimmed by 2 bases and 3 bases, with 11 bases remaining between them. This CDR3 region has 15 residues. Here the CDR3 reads CASSPSSRDYNEQFF. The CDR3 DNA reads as TGTGCCAGCTCACCAAGCTCGCGGGACTACAATGAGCAGTTCTTC.

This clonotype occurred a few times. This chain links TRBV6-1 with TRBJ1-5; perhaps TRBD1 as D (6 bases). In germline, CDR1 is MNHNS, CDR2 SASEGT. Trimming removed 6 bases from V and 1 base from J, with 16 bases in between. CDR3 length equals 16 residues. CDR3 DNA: TGTGCCAGCAGCCCCATTCCGGGACAAAGCAATCAGCCCCAGCATTTT. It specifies CASSPIPGQSNQPQHF.

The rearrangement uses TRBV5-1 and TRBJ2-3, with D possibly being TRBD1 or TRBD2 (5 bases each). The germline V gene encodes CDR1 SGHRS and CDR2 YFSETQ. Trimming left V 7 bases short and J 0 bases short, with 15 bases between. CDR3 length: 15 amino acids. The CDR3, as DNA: TGCGCCAGCTGGTTTGGGACGGGTAGCACAGATACGCAGTATTTT. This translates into CASWFGTGSTDTQYF.

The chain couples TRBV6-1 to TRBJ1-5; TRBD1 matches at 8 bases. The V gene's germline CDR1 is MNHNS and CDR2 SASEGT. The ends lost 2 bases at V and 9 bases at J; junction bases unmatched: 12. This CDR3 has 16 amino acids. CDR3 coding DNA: TGTGCCAGCAGTGAACACTCCGGGACAGGCGCCACGCCCCAGCATTTT. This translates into CASSEHSGTGATPQHF.

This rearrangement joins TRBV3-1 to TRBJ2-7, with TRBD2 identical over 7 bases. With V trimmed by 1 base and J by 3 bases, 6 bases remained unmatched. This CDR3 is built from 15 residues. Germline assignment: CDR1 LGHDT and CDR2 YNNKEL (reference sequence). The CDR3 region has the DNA TGTGCCAGCAGCCAAGGCCGCGGGGGAGGCTACGAGCAGTACTTC. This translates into CASSQGRGGGYEQYF.

The CDR3 nucleotides read TGTGCCAGCAGCCGTGAAGGCGGGAGGGACTACAATGAGCAGTTCTTC. It encodes CASSREGGRDYNEQFF. This chain joins TRBV11-2 and TRBJ2-1; 9 positions agree with TRBD2. Unmatched junction bases numbered 8, after V lost 5 bases and J lost 3 bases. The CDR3 runs 16 residues. Germline assignment: CDR1 SGHAT and CDR2 FQNNGV. The variable domain in full, with the rest retrieved from reference TRBV11-2 and TRBJ2-1, is EAGVAQSPRYKIIEKRQSVAFWCNPISGHATLYWYQQILGQGPKLLIQFQNNGVVDDSQLPKDRFSAERLKGVDSTLKIQPAKLEDSAVYLCASSREGGRDYNEQFFGPGTRLTVL.

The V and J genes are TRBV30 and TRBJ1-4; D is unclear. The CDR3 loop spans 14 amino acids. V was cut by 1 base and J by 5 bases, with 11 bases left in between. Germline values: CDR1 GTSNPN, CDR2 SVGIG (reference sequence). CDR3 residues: CAWSEGARNEKLFF. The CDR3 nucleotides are TGTGCCTGGAGTGAGGGAGCCAGAAATGAAAAACTGTTTTTT.